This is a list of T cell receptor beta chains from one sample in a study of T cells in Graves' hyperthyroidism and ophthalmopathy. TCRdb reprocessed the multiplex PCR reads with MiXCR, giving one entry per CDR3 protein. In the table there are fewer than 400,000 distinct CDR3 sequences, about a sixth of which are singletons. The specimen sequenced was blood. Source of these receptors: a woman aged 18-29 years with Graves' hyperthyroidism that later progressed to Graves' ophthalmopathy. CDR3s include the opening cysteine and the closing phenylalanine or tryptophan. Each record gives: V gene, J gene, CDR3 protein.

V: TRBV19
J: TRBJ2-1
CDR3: CASSIELAGGNEQFF

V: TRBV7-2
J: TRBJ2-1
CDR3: CASSWGLAHEQFF

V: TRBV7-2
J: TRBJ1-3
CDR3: CASSLVSGNTIYF

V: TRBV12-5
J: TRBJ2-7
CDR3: CASGFWAGEHPYEQYF

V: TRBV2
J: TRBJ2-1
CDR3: CASSISGRGNEQFF

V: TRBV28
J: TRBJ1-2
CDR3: CASSRRDVVGYTF

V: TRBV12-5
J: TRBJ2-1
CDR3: CASGFELRLAGEGNEQFF

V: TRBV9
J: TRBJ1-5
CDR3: CASSVDEGHYSNQPQHF

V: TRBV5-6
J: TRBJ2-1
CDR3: CASRDRGHGNEQFF

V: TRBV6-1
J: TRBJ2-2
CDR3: CASSRAGTGGRTGELFF

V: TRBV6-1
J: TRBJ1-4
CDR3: CASSPSRQAANEKLFF

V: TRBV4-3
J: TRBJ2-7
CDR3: CASSQGVGAYEQYF

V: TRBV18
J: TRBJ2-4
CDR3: CASSHGDSLAKNIQYF

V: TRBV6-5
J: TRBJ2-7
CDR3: CASSYNSGHEQYF

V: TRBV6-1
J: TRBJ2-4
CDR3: CASSNRAKNIQYF

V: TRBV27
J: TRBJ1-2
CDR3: CASSFLTGKDGYTF

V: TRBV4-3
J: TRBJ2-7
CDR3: CASSQAGTRRQREQYF

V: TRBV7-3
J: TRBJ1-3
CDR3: CASSPDSYSGNTIYF

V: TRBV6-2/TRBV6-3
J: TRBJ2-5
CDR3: CASSYEVAGVDETQYF

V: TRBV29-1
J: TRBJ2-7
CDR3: CSVQAPFGYEQYF

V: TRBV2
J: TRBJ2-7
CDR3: CASSDERDREYEQYF

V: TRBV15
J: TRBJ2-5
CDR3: CATSSRDRGLLEETQYF

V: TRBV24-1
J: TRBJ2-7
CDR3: CATRTRGGIYEQYF

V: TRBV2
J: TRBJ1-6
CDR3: CASRGRPLHF

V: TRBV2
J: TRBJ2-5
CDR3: CASSETGSGETQYF

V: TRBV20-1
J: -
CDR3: CSAWDRTGPTDTQHF

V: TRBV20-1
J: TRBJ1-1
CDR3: CSARDRTRGPEAFF

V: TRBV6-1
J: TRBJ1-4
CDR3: CASTSRGNEKLFF

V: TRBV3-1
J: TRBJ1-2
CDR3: CASSQTQGLGYTF

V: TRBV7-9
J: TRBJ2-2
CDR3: CASSPPSGNTGELFF

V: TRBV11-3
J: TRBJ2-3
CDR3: CASSLGLTPGTDTQYF

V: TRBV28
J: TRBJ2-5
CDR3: CGTGWGEGRETQYF

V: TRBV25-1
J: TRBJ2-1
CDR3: CASSEWGRAKYNEQFF

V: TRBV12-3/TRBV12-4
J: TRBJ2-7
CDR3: CASSLARRVYEQYF

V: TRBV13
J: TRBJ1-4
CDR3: CASSLGPTATNEKLFF

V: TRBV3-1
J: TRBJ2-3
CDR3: CASSQGTSGRAQYF

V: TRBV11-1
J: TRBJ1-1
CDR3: CASRRDRAHEAFF

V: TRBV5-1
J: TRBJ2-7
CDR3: CASSTPTGNTYEQYF

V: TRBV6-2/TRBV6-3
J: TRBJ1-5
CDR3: CASSTGTSDNQPQHF

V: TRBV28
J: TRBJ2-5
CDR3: CASSLRIGSQRAEETQYF

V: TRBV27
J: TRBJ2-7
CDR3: CASRERDSYEQYF

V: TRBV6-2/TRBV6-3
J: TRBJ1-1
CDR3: CASSYGGEGTEAFF

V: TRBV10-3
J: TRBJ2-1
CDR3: CASSGQGNAEQFF